These T cell receptor beta chains were read from a single sample in a study of early T cells in non-severe SARS-CoV-2 infection. One entry per CDR3 protein, called by TCRdb with MiXCR from the 5' RACE reads. The sample carries about 110,000 distinct CDR3 sequences, around an eighth recorded once. The sequencing input was whole blood. All receptors come from an adult who was a healthcare worker with PCR-confirmed SARS-CoV-2 infection or an uninfected control (not recorded which). The CDR3 runs from the conserved cysteine through the conserved F or W. The D gene is left open where the match is weak. Clone size is stated in some rows and not others, as once, few, many or a class when expanded.

TGCGCCAGCAGCTTGGTGGGCAGCGCGAACACTGAAGCTTTCTTT	CASSLVGSANTEAFF	TRBV5-1	.	few	TRBJ1-1
TGTGCCAGCAGCCAGGAGGAGTGGGGCCCGGTCTACGAGCAGTACTTC	CASSQEEWGPVYEQYF	TRBV14	.	.	TRBJ2-7
TGTGCCAGCAGCTTACGTAACGAGCAGTACTTC	CASSLRNEQYF	TRBV5-6	.	.	TRBJ2-7
TGCGCCAGCACTCTGGCGGGGCCCGGCACAGATACGCAGTATTTT	CASTLAGPGTDTQYF	TRBV10-2	.	.	TRBJ2-3
TGTGCCAGCTCACCCGAGCGCTACGAGCAGTACTTC	CASSPERYEQYF	TRBV18	.	.	TRBJ2-7
TGCAGCGTTGAATTCGGGACAGGGGTCACTGAAGCTTTCTTT	CSVEFGTGVTEAFF	TRBV29-1	TRBD1	few	TRBJ1-1
TGTGCCCAGCGGGAGACAGGGTTTGAAAAACTGTTTTTT	CAQRETGFEKLFF	TRBV2	TRBD1	few	TRBJ1-4
TGCGCCAGCAGCTTGGGACGGTTGGAGAACACTGAAGCTTTCTTT	CASSLGRLENTEAFF	TRBV5-1	.	few	TRBJ1-1
TGTGCCAGCAGCCCGCAAGACAGGGCCCCCGAGCAGTACTTC	CASSPQDRAPEQYF	TRBV11-2	TRBD1	.	TRBJ2-7
TGCGCCAGCAGCCAATCCGGGACTTTGAACACCGGGGAGCTGTTTTTT	CASSQSGTLNTGELFF	TRBV4-1	.	.	TRBJ2-2
TGCAGCGTCCCTTCCTACAATGAGCAGTTCTTC	CSVPSYNEQFF	TRBV29-1	.	many	TRBJ2-1
TGCAGCGCCCAGGGCTCCTCCTTTGAGCCCCAGCATTTT	CSAQGSSFEPQHF	TRBV29-1	.	.	TRBJ1-5
TGTGCCAGCAGTTACGACCGCGGGGAGCTGTTTTTT	CASSYDRGELFF	TRBV28	.	.	TRBJ2-2
TGTGCCAGCAGCTTTTACAGCGGACTCTACGAGCAGTACTTC	CASSFYSGLYEQYF	TRBV7-2	.	.	TRBJ2-7
TGCGCCAGCAGCTCGGGACTGAGCACAGATACGCAGTATTTT	CASSSGLSTDTQYF	TRBV5-1	.	many	TRBJ2-3
TGTGCCAGCTCACCACCGCGGCAGGGCCCCACCTTC	CASSPPRQGPTF	TRBV18	.	few	TRBJ1-2
TGTGCCAGCAGCCCATGGGGGCAGGGCCCCTACAATGAGCAGTTCTTC	CASSPWGQGPYNEQFF	TRBV5-4	.	few	TRBJ2-1
TGTGCCAGCAGCCGGGAGAATACAGGGGGCTCCTACGAGCAGTACTTC	CASSRENTGGSYEQYF	TRBV4-2	TRBD1	many	TRBJ2-7
TGTGCCAGCAGTTCCCGGGATGAGGTTTTCTCCTACGAGCAGTACTTC	CASSSRDEVFSYEQYF	TRBV12-3/TRBV12-4	.	few	TRBJ2-7
TGCGCCAGCAGCTTAACAGGGCATCAGCCCCAGCATTTT	CASSLTGHQPQHF	TRBV5-1	.	few	TRBJ1-5
TGCGCCAGCGGTGGGGCGGGGGCCAAAAACATTCAGTACTTC	CASGGAGAKNIQYF	TRBV10-2	.	many	TRBJ2-4
TGTGCCAGCAGCTTAGCTTTCAACCCCTCCTACGAGCAGTACTTC	CASSLAFNPSYEQYF	TRBV7-9	.	many	TRBJ2-7
TGTGCCAGCAGCTCCCCAGACGAAGCGGGAGGTGATAATGAGCAGTTCTTC	CASSSPDEAGGDNEQFF	TRBV13	TRBD2	few	TRBJ2-1
TGCAGTGTTAATCGACCGTCCGGCTATGGCTACACCTTC	CSVNRPSGYGYTF	TRBV20-1	.	many	TRBJ1-2
TGCAGTGCTAGAATAAGGGCCGGGGAGCTGTTTTTT	CSARIRAGELFF	TRBV20-1	.	many	TRBJ2-2
TGTGCTAGTGGTTTGGTAACAGGAAGGTATAGCAATCAGCCCCAGCATTTT	CASGLVTGRYSNQPQHF	TRBV12-5	.	few	TRBJ1-5
TGCGCCAGCAGCCAAGTGCCAGGGAGCGCCCTGGGCAATCAGCCCCAGCATTTT	CASSQVPGSALGNQPQHF	TRBV4-1	.	many	TRBJ1-5
TGTGCCAGTAGCGACAGGGGTGGCTACACCTTC	CASSDRGGYTF	TRBV19	TRBD1	few	TRBJ1-2
TGCGCCAGCAGTCTCTCCTTCTTTGGTAGGGAGAAAGATACGCAGTATTTT	CASSLSFFGREKDTQYF	TRBV23-1	.	many	TRBJ2-3
TGCAGCGGGGACGGGGGGACCCAGTACTTC	CSGDGGTQYF	TRBV29-1	.	.	TRBJ2-5
TGTGCCAGCAGCTTAGGTCTAGCGGGGGGATTCTCCTACGAGCAGTACTTC	CASSLGLAGGFSYEQYF	TRBV7-9	TRBD2	few	TRBJ2-7
TGTGCCAGTAGTATTACAGGGATCCAAGAGACCCAGTACTTC	CASSITGIQETQYF	TRBV19	.	many	TRBJ2-5
TGTGCCAGCAGTTTTGGGGCCGCGGCCCTAAAAAGAACCGAGCAGTACTTC	CASSFGAAALKRTEQYF	TRBV12-3/TRBV12-4	.	.	TRBJ2-7
TGTGCCAGCAGCTTGGCTAGCACAGATACGCAGTATTTT	CASSLASTDTQYF	TRBV7-8	.	few	TRBJ2-3
TGTGCCAGCAGCCAAGATCAGAATTCACCCCTCCACTTT	CASSQDQNSPLHF	TRBV4-2	.	.	TRBJ1-6
TGTGCCAGCAGCCAAGGGTTCGCGGAGTGGTCTGGAAACACCATATATTTT	CASSQGFAEWSGNTIYF	TRBV14	.	many	TRBJ1-3
TGTGCCAGTATCCCGAACGGGCAGAGCAATCAGCCCCAGCATTTT	CASIPNGQSNQPQHF	TRBV19	.	few	TRBJ1-5
TGTGCCAGCAGCCCAAAGGACCTCCCCGGTCAGCCCCAGCATTTT	CASSPKDLPGQPQHF	TRBV7-2	.	many	TRBJ1-5
TGTGCCAGCAGCCGACGGGACAGGACTTACGAGCAGTACTTC	CASSRRDRTYEQYF	TRBV7-2	TRBD1	many	TRBJ2-7
TGTGCCAGCAGTAAGGGTCCCTACGAGCAGTACTTC	CASSKGPYEQYF	TRBV6-5	.	many	TRBJ2-7
TGTGCCAGCAACCTAGCGGAGAGCTCCTACAATGAGCAGTTCTTC	CASNLAESSYNEQFF	TRBV7-9	TRBD2	.	TRBJ2-1
TGTGCCAGCAGTTCGTGGGGGACTAGCGGGTACAATGAGCAGTTCTTC	CASSSWGTSGYNEQFF	TRBV6-5	TRBD2	few	TRBJ2-1
TGTGCCAGCAGCCCAAATGACTTCCAAGAGACCCAGTACTTC	CASSPNDFQETQYF	TRBV3-1	.	few	TRBJ2-5
TGTGCCAGCAGCTCCGGGTCGGGGCACACTGAAGCTTTCTTT	CASSSGSGHTEAFF	TRBV5-6	.	.	TRBJ1-1
TGTGCCAGCAGCCAAGTTCAGGTTATCCCCTACGAGCAGTACTTC	CASSQVQVIPYEQYF	TRBV14	.	many	TRBJ2-7
TGCAGTTTCGGACTGGATACGCAGTATTTT	CSFGLDTQYF	TRBV29-1	.	.	TRBJ2-3
TGTGCCAGCAGACATACAGGGGGCCCTAACTATGGCTACACCTTC	CASRHTGGPNYGYTF	TRBV7-2	TRBD1	.	TRBJ1-2
TGTGCCAGCAGCTTAGATCTTCCGCTCCTCTACGAGCAGTACTTC	CASSLDLPLLYEQYF	TRBV11-2	.	many	TRBJ2-7
TGTGCCAGCAGCCGGACAGGGAACACTGAAGCTTTCTTT	CASSRTGNTEAFF	TRBV11-3	TRBD1	few	TRBJ1-1
TGTGCCAGCAGTTTTTCAGGTTACGGTGAAGCTTTCTTT	CASSFSGYGEAFF	TRBV12-3/TRBV12-4	.	few	TRBJ1-1
TGTGCCAGTACCTCACTCGGGAGAGATGGTGGCTACACCTTC	CASTSLGRDGGYTF	TRBV19	.	.	TRBJ1-2
TGCAGTGCTAGAGTGGTAGCGGACGAGCAGTACTTC	CSARVVADEQYF	TRBV20-1	.	.	TRBJ2-7
TGTGCCAGCAGCTTCTTTAGCGGGGGGGTTAACACCGGGGAGCTGTTTTTT	CASSFFSGGVNTGELFF	TRBV5-4	TRBD2	few	TRBJ2-2
TGTGCCTGGAGCGGGACTAGCGGGGTGGATGAGCAGTTCTTC	CAWSGTSGVDEQFF	TRBV30	TRBD2	many	TRBJ2-1
TGTGCCAGCAGATCAACAGCCCCAGATAATTCACCCCTCCACTTT	CASRSTAPDNSPLHF	TRBV6-1	.	.	TRBJ1-6